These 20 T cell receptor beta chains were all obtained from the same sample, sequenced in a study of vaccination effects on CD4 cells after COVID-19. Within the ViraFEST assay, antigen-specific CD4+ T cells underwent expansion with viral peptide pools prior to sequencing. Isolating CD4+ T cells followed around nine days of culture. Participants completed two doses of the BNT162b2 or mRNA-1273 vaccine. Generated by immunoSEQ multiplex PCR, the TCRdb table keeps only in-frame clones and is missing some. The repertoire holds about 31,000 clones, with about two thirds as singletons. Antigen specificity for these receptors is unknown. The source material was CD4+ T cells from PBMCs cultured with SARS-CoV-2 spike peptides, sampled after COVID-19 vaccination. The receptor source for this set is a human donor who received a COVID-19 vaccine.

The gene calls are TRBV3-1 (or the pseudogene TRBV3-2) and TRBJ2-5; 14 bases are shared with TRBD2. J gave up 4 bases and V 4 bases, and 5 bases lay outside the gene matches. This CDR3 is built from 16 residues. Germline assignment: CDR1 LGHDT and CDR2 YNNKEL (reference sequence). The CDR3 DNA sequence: TGTGCCAGCAGCCTGGGACTAGCGGGGGAAGGAGAGACCCAGTACTTC. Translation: CASSLGLAGEGETQYF.

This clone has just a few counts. The CDR3 loop reads CASSSGPNYGYTF. CDR3 coding DNA: TGTGCCAGCAGCTCGGGCCCAAACTATGGCTACACCTTC. J is TRBJ1-2 and V is TRBV11-2; D call uncertain. The CDR3 sequence is 13 residues long. V was cut by 4 bases and J by 2 bases, with 8 bases left in between. Germline CDR1 reads SGHAT; CDR2 reads FQNNGV.

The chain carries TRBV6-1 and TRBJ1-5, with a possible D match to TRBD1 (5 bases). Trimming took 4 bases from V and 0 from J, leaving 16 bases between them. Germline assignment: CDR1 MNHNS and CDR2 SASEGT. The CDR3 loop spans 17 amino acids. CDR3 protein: CASSVWGREFSNQPQHF. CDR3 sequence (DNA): TGTGCCAGCAGTGTTTGGGGGAGGGAATTTAGCAATCAGCCCCAGCATTTT.

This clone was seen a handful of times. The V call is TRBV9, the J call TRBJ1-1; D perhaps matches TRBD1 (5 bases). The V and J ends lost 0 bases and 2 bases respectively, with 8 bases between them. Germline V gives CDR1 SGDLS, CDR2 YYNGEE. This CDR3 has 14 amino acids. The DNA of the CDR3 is TGTGCCAGCAGCGTAGGCAGGGAAAACACTGAAGCTTTCTTT. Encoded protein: CASSVGRENTEAFF.

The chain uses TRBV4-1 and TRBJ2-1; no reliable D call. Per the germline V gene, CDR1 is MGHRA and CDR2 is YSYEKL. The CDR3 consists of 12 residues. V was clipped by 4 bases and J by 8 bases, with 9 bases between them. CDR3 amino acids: CASSLINDEQFF. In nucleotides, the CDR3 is TGCGCCAGCAGCCTAATAAATGATGAGCAGTTCTTC.

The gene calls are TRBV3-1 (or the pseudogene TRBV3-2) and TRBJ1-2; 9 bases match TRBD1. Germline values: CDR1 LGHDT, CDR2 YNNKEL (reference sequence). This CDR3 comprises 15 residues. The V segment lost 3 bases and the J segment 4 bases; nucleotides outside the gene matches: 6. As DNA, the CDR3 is TGTGCCAGCAGCCATTTGGACAGGGGCGGCTATGGCTACACCTTC. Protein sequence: CASSHLDRGGYGYTF.

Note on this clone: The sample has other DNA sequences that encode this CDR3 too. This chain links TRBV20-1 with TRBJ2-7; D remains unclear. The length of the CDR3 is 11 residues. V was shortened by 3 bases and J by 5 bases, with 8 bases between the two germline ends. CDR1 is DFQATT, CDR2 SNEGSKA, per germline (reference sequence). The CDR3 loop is CSARSGHEQYF. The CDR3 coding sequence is TGCAGTGCTAGGTCTGGTCACGAGCAGTACTTC.

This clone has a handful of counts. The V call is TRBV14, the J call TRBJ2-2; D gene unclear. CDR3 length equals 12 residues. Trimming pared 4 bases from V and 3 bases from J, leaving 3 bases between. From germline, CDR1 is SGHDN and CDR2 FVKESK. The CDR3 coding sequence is TGTGCCAGCAGCCCGGACACCGGGGAGCTGTTTTTT. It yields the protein CASSPDTGELFF. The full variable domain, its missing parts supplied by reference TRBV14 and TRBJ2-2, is EAGVTQFPSHSVIEKGQTVTLRCDPISGHDNLYWYRRVMGKEIKFLLHFVKESKQDESGMPNNRFLAERTGGTYSTLKVQPAELEDSGVYFCASSPDTGELFFGEGSRLTVL.

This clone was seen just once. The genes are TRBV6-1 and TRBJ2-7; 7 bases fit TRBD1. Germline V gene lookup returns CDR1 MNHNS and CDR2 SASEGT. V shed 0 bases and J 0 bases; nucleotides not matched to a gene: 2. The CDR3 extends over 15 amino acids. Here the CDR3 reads CASSEAPGGSYEQYF. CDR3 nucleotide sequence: TGTGCCAGCAGTGAAGCGCCAGGGGGCTCCTACGAGCAGTACTTC.

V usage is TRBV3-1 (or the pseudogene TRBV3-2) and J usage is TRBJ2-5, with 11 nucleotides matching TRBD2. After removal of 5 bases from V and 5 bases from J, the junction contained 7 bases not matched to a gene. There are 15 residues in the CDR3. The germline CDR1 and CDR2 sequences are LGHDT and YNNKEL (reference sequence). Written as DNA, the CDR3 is TGTGCCAGCAGCTTTAGCGGGGGGGCCGGGGAGACCCAGTACTTC. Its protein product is CASSFSGGAGETQYF.

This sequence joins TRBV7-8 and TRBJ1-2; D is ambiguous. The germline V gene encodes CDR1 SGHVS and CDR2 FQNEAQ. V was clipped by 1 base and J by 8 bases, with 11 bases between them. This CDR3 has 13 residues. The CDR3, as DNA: TGTGCCAGCAGCTTAGTTCGGGGAGAAGGCTACACCTTC. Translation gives CASSLVRGEGYTF. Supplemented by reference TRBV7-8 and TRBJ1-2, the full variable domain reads GAGVSQSPRYKVAKRGQDVALRCDPISGHVSLFWYQQALGQGPEFLTYFQNEAQLDKSGLPSDRFFAERPEGSVSTLKIQRTQQEDSAVYLCASSLVRGEGYTFGSGTRLTVV.

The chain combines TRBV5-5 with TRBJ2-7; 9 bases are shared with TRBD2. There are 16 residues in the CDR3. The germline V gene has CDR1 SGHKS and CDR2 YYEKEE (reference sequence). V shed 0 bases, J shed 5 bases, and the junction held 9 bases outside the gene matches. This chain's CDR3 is CASSLAVAGASNEQYF. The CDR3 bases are TGTGCCAGCAGCTTGGCCGTAGCGGGGGCTTCGAACGAGCAGTACTTC. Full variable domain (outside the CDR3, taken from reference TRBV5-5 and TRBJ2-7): DAGVTQSPTHLIKTRGQQVTLRCSPISGHKSVSWYQQVLGQGPQFIFQYYEKEERGRGNFPDRFSARQFPNYSSELNVNALLLGDSALYLCASSLAVAGASNEQYFGPGTRLTVT.

The DNA of the CDR3 is TGTGCCAGCAGCTTAAGAGCTAGCGGGGGTTACGAGCAGTACTTC. Amino acid sequence: CASSLRASGGYEQYF. The J gene is TRBJ2-7, the V gene TRBV7-6; 10 bases map to TRBD2. The germline V gene has CDR1 SGHVS and CDR2 FNYEAQ. V was clipped by 2 bases and J by 4 bases; unmatched bases: 5. CDR3 length: 15 amino acids.

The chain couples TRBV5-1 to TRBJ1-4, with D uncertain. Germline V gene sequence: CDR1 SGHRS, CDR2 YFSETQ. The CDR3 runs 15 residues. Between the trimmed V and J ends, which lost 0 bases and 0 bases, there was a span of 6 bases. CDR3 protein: CASSLGRTTNEKLFF. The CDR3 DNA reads TGCGCCAGCAGCTTGGGGAGAACAACTAATGAAAAACTGTTTTTT.

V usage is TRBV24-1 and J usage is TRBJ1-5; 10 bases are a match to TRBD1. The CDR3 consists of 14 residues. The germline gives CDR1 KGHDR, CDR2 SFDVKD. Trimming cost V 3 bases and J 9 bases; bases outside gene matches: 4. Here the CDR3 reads CATSDGTGEAPQHF. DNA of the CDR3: TGTGCCACCAGTGATGGGACAGGGGAAGCGCCCCAGCATTTT.

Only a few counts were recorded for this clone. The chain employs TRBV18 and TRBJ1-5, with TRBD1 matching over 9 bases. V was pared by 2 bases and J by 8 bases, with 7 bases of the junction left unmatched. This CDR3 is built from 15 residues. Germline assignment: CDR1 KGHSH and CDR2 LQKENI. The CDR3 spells CASSPRDRVAEPQHF. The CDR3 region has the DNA TGTGCCAGCTCACCAAGGGACAGGGTTGCGGAGCCCCAGCATTTT.

CDR3 nucleotide sequence: TGCAGCGTTGAAGAACCCGGGAGCCATCAGCCCCAGCATTTT. Its protein product is CSVEEPGSHQPQHF. The chain employs TRBV29-1 and TRBJ1-5, with unresolved D. Germline CDR1 SQVTM, CDR2 ANQGSEA. This CDR3 has 14 residues. The V end was cut by 0 bases, the J end by 5 bases, with 11 bases between.

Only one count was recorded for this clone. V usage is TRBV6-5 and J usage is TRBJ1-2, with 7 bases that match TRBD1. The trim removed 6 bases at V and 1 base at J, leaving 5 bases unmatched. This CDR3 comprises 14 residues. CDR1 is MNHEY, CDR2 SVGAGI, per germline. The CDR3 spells CASSNWDSNYGYTF. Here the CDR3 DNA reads TGTGCCAGCAGCAACTGGGACAGTAACTATGGCTACACCTTC.

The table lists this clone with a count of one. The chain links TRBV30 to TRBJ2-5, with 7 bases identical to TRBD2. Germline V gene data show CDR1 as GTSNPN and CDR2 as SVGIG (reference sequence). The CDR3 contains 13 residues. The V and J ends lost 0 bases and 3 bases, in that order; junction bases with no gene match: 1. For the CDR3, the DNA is TGTGCCTGGAGTGTTCGGGGGGAAGAGACCCAGTACTTC. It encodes CAWSVRGEETQYF.

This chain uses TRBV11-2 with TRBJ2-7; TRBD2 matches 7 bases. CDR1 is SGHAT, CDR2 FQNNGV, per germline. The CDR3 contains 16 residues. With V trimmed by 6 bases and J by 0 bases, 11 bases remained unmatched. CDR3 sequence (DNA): TGTGCCAGCAGGGGGTCTAGCGGTCCCAGCTCCTACGAGCAGTACTTC. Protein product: CASRGSSGPSSYEQYF.